This is a list of T cell receptor beta chains from one sample in a study of cytomegalovirus exposure and HLA in healthy donors. The repertoire was sequenced with immunoSEQ multiplex PCR; TCRdb's copy has only in-frame clones and lacks some. The table counts roughly 55,000 clones; 9.5% to 11% lies in the top ten. The sample taken for sequencing was PBMCs. The receptors shown here come from a woman between 45 and 65 years old in good health and CMV-seropositive. Each CDR3 is given with its conserved first and last residue. The D gene is left open where the match is weak.

J,V,D,CDR3,DNA
TRBJ1-6,TRBV18,.,CASSPEQLYNSPLHF,TGTGCCAGCTCACCAGAACAGCTCTATAATTCACCCCTCCACTTT
TRBJ1-5,TRBV7-8,TRBD1,CASSKQGDQPQHF,TGTGCCAGCAGCAAACAGGGGGATCAGCCCCAGCATTTT
TRBJ2-7,TRBV30,TRBD1,CAWSTGGTYEQYF,TGTGCCTGGAGTACAGGGGGCACCTACGAGCAGTACTTC
TRBJ1-3,TRBV19,.,CASSRDIRNTIYF,TGTGCCAGTAGTCGGGACATTCGTAACACCATATATTTT
TRBJ1-3,TRBV18,TRBD1,CASSSGTGGNTIYF,TGTGCCAGCTCATCCGGGACAGGGGGAAACACCATATATTTT
TRBJ1-1,TRBV5-1,.,CASSLGGGADTEAFF,TGCGCCAGCAGCTTGGGAGGGGGAGCCGACACTGAAGCTTTCTTT
TRBJ2-5,TRBV7-8,.,CASRNPFYGQSQETQYF,TGTGCCAGCCGTAACCCTTTCTACGGACAGAGCCAAGAGACCCAGTACTTC
TRBJ2-7,TRBV28,.,CASSSDRYEQYF,TGTGCCAGCAGTTCTGATCGGTACGAGCAGTACTTC
TRBJ2-3,TRBV27,.,CASSLTRDTQYF,TGTGCCAGCAGTTTAACCAGGGATACGCAGTATTTT
TRBJ1-5,TRBV5-1,TRBD1,CASSLGQGGNQPQHF,TGCGCCAGCAGCTTGGGACAGGGGGGCAATCAGCCCCAGCATTTT
TRBJ1-2,TRBV7-9,.,CASSLELGAWYGYTF,TGTGCCAGCAGCTTAGAGCTAGGAGCATGGTATGGCTACACCTTC
TRBJ1-6,TRBV5-1,TRBD1,CASRWATGDNSPLHF,TGCGCCAGCAGATGGGCCACAGGGGATAATTCACCCCTCCACTTT
TRBJ1-1,TRBV30,TRBD1,CAWRQGIVFTEAFF,TGTGCCTGGCGACAGGGTATAGTGTTCACTGAAGCTTTCTTT
TRBJ2-7,TRBV7-2,TRBD2,CASSIAGGPNEQYF,TGTGCCAGCAGCATAGCGGGAGGGCCCAACGAGCAGTACTTC
TRBJ1-3,TRBV6-5,TRBD1,CASSYGDRSGNTIYF,TGTGCCAGCAGTTACGGGGACAGATCTGGAAACACCATATATTTT
TRBJ2-1,TRBV18,.,CASSPGQNYNEQFF,TGTGCCAGCTCACCAGGGCAGAACTACAATGAGCAGTTCTTC
TRBJ1-1,TRBV14,.,CASNTVGEAFF,TGTGCCAGCAACACAGTGGGCGAAGCTTTCTTT
TRBJ2-7,TRBV5-4,.,CASSNTYEQYF,TGTGCCAGCAGCAATACCTACGAGCAGTACTTC
TRBJ2-3,TRBV4-2,TRBD2,CASSQGFGTSGRTDTQYF,TGTGCCAGCAGCCAAGGGTTTGGGACTAGCGGGCGCACAGATACGCAGTATTTT
TRBJ2-7,TRBV28,TRBD1,CASSSGQGYEQYF,TGTGCCAGCAGTTCGGGACAGGGATACGAGCAGTACTTC
TRBJ1-1,TRBV14,.,CASSQLGGRAFF,TGTGCCAGCAGCCAACTGGGAGGGCGGGCTTTCTTT
TRBJ1-6,TRBV5-1,.,CASSLEGGRNSPLHF,TGCGCCAGCAGCTTGGAGGGGGGGCGCAATTCACCCCTCCACTTT
TRBJ1-1,TRBV7-3,.,CASSQTVNTEAFF,TGTGCCAGCAGCCAGACAGTGAACACTGAAGCTTTCTTT
TRBJ2-7,TRBV5-1,TRBD2,CASSVTSGGSSYEQYF,TGCGCCAGCAGCGTAACTAGCGGGGGGAGCTCCTACGAGCAGTACTTC
TRBJ1-5,TRBV10-2,.,CASSERYQPQHF,TGCGCCAGCAGTGAGCGTTATCAGCCCCAGCATTTT
TRBJ2-2,TRBV28,TRBD1,CASSFFGTANTGELFF,TGTGCCAGCAGTTTTTTCGGGACAGCGAACACCGGGGAGCTGTTTTTT
TRBJ2-3,TRBV18,.,CASSPYTDTQYF,TGTGCCAGCTCACCTTACACAGATACGCAGTATTTT
TRBJ2-7,TRBV15,TRBD2,CATSRDSGSGYEQYF,TGTGCCACCAGCAGAGATAGCGGGAGCGGATACGAGCAGTACTTC
TRBJ1-2,TRBV19,.,CASSIGHREVGGYTF,TGTGCCAGTAGTATAGGTCACAGGGAAGTCGGCGGCTACACCTTC
TRBJ2-1,TRBV10-2,TRBD2,CASSEGTSGGVSYNEQFF,TGCGCCAGCAGTGAAGGGACTAGCGGGGGGGTCTCCTACAATGAGCAGTTCTTC
TRBJ1-2,TRBV5-4,TRBD1,CASSFEQGALWGYTF,TGTGCCAGCAGCTTCGAGCAGGGGGCGCTCTGGGGCTACACCTTC
TRBJ1-2,TRBV19,TRBD1,CASSYGQGVGYTF,TGTGCCAGTAGTTACGGACAGGGTGTTGGCTACACCTTC
TRBJ2-1,TRBV18,TRBD2,CASSPRLAGLNEQFF,TGTGCCAGCTCACCCAGGCTAGCGGGACTAAATGAGCAGTTCTTC
TRBJ2-7,TRBV28,TRBD2,CASSPARGWAEQYF,TGTGCCAGCAGCCCGGCGCGGGGGTGGGCCGAGCAGTACTTC
TRBJ1-1,TRBV5-6,.,CASSLFGVNTEAFF,TGTGCCAGCAGCTTGTTCGGGGTGAACACTGAAGCTTTCTTT
TRBJ1-5,TRBV11-1,.,CASSLGQEQPQHF,TGTGCCAGCAGCTTAGGACAGGAACAGCCCCAGCATTTT
TRBJ1-2,TRBV12-5,.,CASGLVTDSNYGYTF,TGTGCTAGTGGTTTGGTAACAGATTCTAACTATGGCTACACCTTC
TRBJ2-7,TRBV5-1,TRBD2,CASSSGGGKYAEQYF,TGCGCCAGCAGCTCGGGGGGAGGGAAGTACGCCGAGCAGTACTTC
TRBJ1-2,TRBV19,.,CASRGRLYGYTF,TGTGCCAGTAGAGGTCGACTCTATGGCTACACCTTC
TRBJ1-1,TRBV27,TRBD1,CASRVPGGQNTEAFF,TGTGCCAGCAGGGTTCCAGGGGGCCAGAACACTGAAGCTTTCTTT
TRBJ1-4,TRBV28,.,CASSLDGATNEKLFF,TGTGCCAGCAGTTTGGATGGAGCAACTAATGAAAAACTGTTTTTT
TRBJ1-5,TRBV30,.,CAWAAGQNQPQHF,TGTGCCTGGGCGGCAGGGCAAAATCAGCCCCAGCATTTT
TRBJ2-7,TRBV28,.,CASRDAGLALAYEQYF,TGTGCCAGCAGGGATGCGGGCCTAGCGCTTGCCTACGAGCAGTACTTC